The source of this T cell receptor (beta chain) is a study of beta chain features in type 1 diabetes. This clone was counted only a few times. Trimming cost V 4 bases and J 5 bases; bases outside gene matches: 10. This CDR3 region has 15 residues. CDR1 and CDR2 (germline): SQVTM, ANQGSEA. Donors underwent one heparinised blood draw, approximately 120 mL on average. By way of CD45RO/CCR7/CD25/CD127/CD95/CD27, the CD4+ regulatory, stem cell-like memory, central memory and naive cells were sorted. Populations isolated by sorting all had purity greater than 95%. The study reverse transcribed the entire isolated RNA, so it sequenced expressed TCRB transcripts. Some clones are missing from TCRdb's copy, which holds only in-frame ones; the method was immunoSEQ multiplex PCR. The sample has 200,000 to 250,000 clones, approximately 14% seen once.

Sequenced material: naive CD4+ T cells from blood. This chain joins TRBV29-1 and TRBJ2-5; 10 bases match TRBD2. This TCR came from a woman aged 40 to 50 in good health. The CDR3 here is CSVVLAGVPEETQYF. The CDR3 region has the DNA TGCAGCGTTGTCCTAGCGGGGGTCCCAGAGGAGACCCAGTACTTC.